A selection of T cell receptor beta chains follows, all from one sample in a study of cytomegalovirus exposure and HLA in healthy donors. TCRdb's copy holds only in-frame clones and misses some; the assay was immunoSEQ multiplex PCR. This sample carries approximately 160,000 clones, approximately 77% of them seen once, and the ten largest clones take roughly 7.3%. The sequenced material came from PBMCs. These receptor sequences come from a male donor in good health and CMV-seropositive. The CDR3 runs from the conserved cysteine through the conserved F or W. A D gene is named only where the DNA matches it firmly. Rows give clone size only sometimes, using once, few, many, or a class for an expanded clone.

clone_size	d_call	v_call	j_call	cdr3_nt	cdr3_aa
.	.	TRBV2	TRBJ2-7	TGTGCCAGCAGAGGGACCGGGACAATCTACGAGCAGTACTTC	CASRGTGTIYEQYF
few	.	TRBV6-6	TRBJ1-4	TGTGCCAGCGCGAACAGCCGATCGAATGAAAAACTGTTTTTT	CASANSRSNEKLFF
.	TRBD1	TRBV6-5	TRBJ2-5	TGTGCCAGCAGTTCCGACGGGACAGAAGAGACCCAGTACTTC	CASSSDGTEETQYF
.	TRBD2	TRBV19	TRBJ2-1	TGTGCCAGTAGTCCCCTTCGGACTAGCCAGGATGAGCAGTTCTTC	CASSPLRTSQDEQFF
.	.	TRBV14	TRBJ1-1	TGTGCCAGCAGCCCATTCAAAGGGGTAATGAACACTGAAGCTTTCTTT	CASSPFKGVMNTEAFF
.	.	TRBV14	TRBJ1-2	TGTGCCAGCAGCCCTCCGTTCGCCGGACAGAACTATGGCTACACCTTC	CASSPPFAGQNYGYTF
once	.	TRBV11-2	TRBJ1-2	TGTGCCAGCAGCTTCCTAGGGCAGACGGGGGATGGCTACACCTTC	CASSFLGQTGDGYTF
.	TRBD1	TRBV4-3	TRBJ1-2	TGCGCCAGCAGCCAACAGGACAGGGTCAAAGGGAATGGCTACACCTTC	CASSQQDRVKGNGYTF
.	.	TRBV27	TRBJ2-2	TGTGCCAGCAGTTTTAGAGGAGGGAACACCGGGGAGCTGTTTTTT	CASSFRGGNTGELFF
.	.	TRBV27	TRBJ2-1	TGTGCCAGCAGTTTAACGCCCTACTACAATGAGCAGTTCTTC	CASSLTPYYNEQFF
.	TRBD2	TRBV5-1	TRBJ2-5	TGCGCCAGCCGAAGGGGACTAGCGGGGGGGATTCAAGAGACCCAGTACTTC	CASRRGLAGGIQETQYF
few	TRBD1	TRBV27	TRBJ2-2	TGTGCCAGCAGTTCGTCCGGGACAGAAAGCACCGGGGAGCTGTTTTTT	CASSSSGTESTGELFF
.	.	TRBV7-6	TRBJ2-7	TGTGCCAGCAGTCAGGGCGAGGAACTAACTCCCTACGAGCAGTACTTC	CASSQGEELTPYEQYF
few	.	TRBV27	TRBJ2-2	TGTGCCAGCAGTTTAGGACTCACGAACACCGGGGAGCTGTTTTTT	CASSLGLTNTGELFF
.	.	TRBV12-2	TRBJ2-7	TGTGCAAGTTACAACCAATACAGACAGGTGGAAGAGCAGTACTTC	CASYNQYRQVEEQYF
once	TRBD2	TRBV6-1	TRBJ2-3	TGTGCCAGCAGTGAAGCTAGCGGGGGGGCCACAGATACGCAGTATTTT	CASSEASGGATDTQYF
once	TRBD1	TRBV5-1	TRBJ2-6	TGCGCCAGCACACCGGGACAGGGTGTCGGTGGGGCCAACGTCCTGACTTTC	CASTPGQGVGGANVLTF
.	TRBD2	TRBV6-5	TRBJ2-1	TGTGCCAGCAGTTACTCTAGCGGGGCTCTCAATGAGCAGTTCTTC	CASSYSSGALNEQFF
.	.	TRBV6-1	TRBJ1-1	TGTGCCAGCAGTGAAGTCAGGAGGCACACTGAAGCTTTCTTT	CASSEVRRHTEAFF
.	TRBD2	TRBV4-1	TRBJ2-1	TGCGCCAGCAGCCCCGGGAGGGGCAATGAGCAGTTCTTC	CASSPGRGNEQFF
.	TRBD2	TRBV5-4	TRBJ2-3	TGTGCCAGCACCGGTATGCGGGGGGGGCTAAGCACAGATACGCAGTATTTT	CASTGMRGGLSTDTQYF
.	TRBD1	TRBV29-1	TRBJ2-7	TGCAGCGTTGAGACCGGGACAGGGGGTCTATCGGTCTACGAGCAGTACTTC	CSVETGTGGLSVYEQYF
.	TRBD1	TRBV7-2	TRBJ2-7	TGTGCCAGCAGCCCCCAAAACCAGGGGGCTAGGTACGAGCAGTACTTC	CASSPQNQGARYEQYF
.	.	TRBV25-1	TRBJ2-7	TGTGCCAGCAGTGCGGGGTACGAGCAGTACTTC	CASSAGYEQYF
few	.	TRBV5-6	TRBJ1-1	TGTGCCAGCAGCTTGGGGCAGGGAAGCACTGAAGCTTTCTTT	CASSLGQGSTEAFF
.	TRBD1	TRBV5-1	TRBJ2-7	TGCGCCAGCAGCCCGAACCCGGGACAGCGCTACTACGAGCAGTACTTC	CASSPNPGQRYYEQYF
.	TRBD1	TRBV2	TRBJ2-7	TGTGCCAGCAGTGATATTCAGGGGGCTTACGAGCAGTACTTC	CASSDIQGAYEQYF
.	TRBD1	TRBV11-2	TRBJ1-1	TGTGCCAGCAGCTTAGTCCCGGGACAGGGGGTTACTGAAGCTTTCTTT	CASSLVPGQGVTEAFF
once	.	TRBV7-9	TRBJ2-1	TGTGCCAGCAGCGCCGGTTCGGGTAGCTCCTACAATGAGCAGTTCTTC	CASSAGSGSSYNEQFF
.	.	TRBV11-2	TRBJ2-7	TGTGCCAGCAGCTTAAGGACGCCAGGGTCCTACGAGCAGTACTTC	CASSLRTPGSYEQYF
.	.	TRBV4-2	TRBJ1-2	TGTGCCAGCAGCCAAGATAGGGGGGAGGGGTCCCTCTATGGCTACACCTTC	CASSQDRGEGSLYGYTF
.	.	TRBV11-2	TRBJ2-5	TGTGCCAGCAGCTTAACACCAGCGGCCCAAGAGACCCAGTACTTC	CASSLTPAAQETQYF
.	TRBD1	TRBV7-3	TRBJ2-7	TGTGCCAGCAGCGCCGGGACAGGCCCGTCCTACGAGCAGTACTTC	CASSAGTGPSYEQYF
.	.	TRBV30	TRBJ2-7	TGTGCCTGGAGTCGGAGCGGCTCCTACGAGCAGTACTTC	CAWSRSGSYEQYF
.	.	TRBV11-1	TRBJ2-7	TGTGCCAGCAGCCCAAGCAATTACGAGCAGTACTTC	CASSPSNYEQYF
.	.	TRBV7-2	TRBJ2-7	TGTGCCAGCAGCCCCGCGGGCAGGCGGTCCTACGAGCAGTACTTC	CASSPAGRRSYEQYF
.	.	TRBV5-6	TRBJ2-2	TGTGCCAGCAGCCCTCACCCCGGGTTTTCGAACACCGGGGAGCTGTTTTTT	CASSPHPGFSNTGELFF
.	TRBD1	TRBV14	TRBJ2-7	TGTGCCAGCAGCCAGGACAGGGTCCGCGAGCAGTACTTC	CASSQDRVREQYF
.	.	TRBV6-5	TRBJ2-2	TGTGCCAGCAGTTTCGAAATATACGGCACCGGGGAGCTGTTTTTT	CASSFEIYGTGELFF
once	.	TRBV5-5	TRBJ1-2	TGTGCCAGCAGCTCAGTCTCTAACTATGGCTACACCTTC	CASSSVSNYGYTF
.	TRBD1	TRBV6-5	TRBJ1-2	TGTGCCAGCAGACAGGGGAACGGCTACACCTTC	CASRQGNGYTF
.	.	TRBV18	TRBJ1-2	TGTGCCAGCTCACCATCTATCACGAACTATGGCTACACCTTC	CASSPSITNYGYTF
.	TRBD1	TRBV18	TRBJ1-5	TGTGCCAGCTCACCGACAGGGGGGGACCAGCCCCAGCATTTT	CASSPTGGDQPQHF
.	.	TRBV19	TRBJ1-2	TGTGCCAGTAGTATAGATCAGGGATCGTATGGCTACACCTTC	CASSIDQGSYGYTF
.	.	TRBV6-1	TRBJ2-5	TGTGCCAGCAGTGAAGCGCGAGGGCACTTAGGGGAGACCCAGTACTTC	CASSEARGHLGETQYF
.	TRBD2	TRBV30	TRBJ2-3	TGTGCCTGGGAAACTAGCGGGGGGGGAGATACGCAGTATTTT	CAWETSGGGDTQYF
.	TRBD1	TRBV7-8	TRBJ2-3	TGTGCCAGCGGGACAGGGGCTGGCACAGATACGCAGTATTTT	CASGTGAGTDTQYF
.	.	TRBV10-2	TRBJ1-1	TGCGCCAGCAGTGGGACAGTCAACACTGAAGCTTTCTTT	CASSGTVNTEAFF
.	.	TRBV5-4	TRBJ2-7	TGTGCCAGCAGCCCTAATCCGGGGACAAAATCCTACGAGCAGTACTTC	CASSPNPGTKSYEQYF
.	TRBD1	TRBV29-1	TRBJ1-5	TGCAGCGTTGCCAGGGGGCAGAATCAGCCCCAGCATTTT	CSVARGQNQPQHF
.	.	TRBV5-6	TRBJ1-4	TGTGCCAGCAGCTTATCAGGGTACACAACTAATGAAAAACTGTTTTTT	CASSLSGYTTNEKLFF
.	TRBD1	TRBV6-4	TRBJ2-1	TGTGCCAGCAGTGACGTACAGGGGGCTGGGAATGAGCAGTTCTTC	CASSDVQGAGNEQFF
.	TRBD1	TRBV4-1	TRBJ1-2	TGCGCCAGCAGCCAAACCCTCACAGGGGAGAGCTATGGCTACACCTTC	CASSQTLTGESYGYTF
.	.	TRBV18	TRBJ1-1	TGTGCCAGCTCTAAACTCGACACTGAAGCTTTCTTT	CASSKLDTEAFF